Detailed here is one T cell receptor beta chain. Its antigen remains unknown. This sample is part of a study of shared clonotypes between healthy human individuals. The table came from immunoSEQ multiplex PCR; TCRdb's copy has only in-frame clones and leaves some out. The sample has 600,000 or so clones; roughly 98% are singletons. The study, taken as a whole, reports: Shared clonotypes: 4.5% to 6.5% naive CD4, roughly 3.8% naive CD8, over 2% memory CD4, 0.4% to 0.45% memory CD8.

It was CD45RO-negative cells, positively selected for CCR7, that made up naive CD8 cells, with terminally differentiated effector memory CD45RA+ cells excluded. Donors included only healthy HIV-negative adults lacking recent acute infections or vaccinations. Germline V lookup: CDR1 SGHRS, CDR2 YFSETQ. This CDR3 has 15 residues. V was pared by 1 base and J by 10 bases, with 19 bases between. What was sequenced was naive CD8+ T cells sorted from blood. The TCR comes from a man aged 25 to 40 in good health. The rearrangement joins TRBV5-1 to TRBJ2-3; D call uncertain. The chain's CDR3 is CASSLFGSPGDPQYF. The CDR3 region has the DNA TGCGCCAGCAGCTTGTTCGGCTCGCCGGGTGATCCGCAGTATTTT.